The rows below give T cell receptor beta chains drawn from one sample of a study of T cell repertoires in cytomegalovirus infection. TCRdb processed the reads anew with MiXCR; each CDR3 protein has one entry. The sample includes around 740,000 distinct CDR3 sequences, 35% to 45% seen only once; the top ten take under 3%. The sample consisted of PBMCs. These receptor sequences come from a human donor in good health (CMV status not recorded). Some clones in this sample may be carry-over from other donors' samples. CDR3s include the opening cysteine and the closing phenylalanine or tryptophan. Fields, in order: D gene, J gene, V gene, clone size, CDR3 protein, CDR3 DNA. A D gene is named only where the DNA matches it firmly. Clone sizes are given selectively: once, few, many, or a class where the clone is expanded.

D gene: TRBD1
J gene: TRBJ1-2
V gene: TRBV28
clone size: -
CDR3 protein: CASFPDRDYGYTF
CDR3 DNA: TGTGCCAGCTTTCCCGACAGGGACTATGGCTACACCTTC

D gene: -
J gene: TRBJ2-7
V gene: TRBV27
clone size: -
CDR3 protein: CASSLCKDRFPYYEQYF
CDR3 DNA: TGTGCCAGCAGTTTATGCAAAGACCGTTTCCCTTACTACGAGCAGTACTTC

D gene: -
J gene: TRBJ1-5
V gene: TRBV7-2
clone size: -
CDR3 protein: CASSLYWTAYQPQHF
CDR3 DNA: TGTGCCAGCAGCTTATACTGGACGGCTTATCAGCCCCAGCATTTT

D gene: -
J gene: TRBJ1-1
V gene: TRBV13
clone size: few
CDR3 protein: CASSLASRGMNTEAFF
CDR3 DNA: TGTGCCAGCAGCTTAGCATCGCGGGGGATGAACACTGAAGCTTTCTTT

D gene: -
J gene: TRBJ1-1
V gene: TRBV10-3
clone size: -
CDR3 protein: CAIQVRDEAFF
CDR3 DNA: TGTGCCATCCAAGTGAGGGATGAAGCTTTCTTT

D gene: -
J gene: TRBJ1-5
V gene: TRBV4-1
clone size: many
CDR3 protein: CASSQEGTLNQPQHF
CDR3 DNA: TGCGCCAGCAGCCAAGAGGGGACCCTCAATCAGCCCCAGCATTTT

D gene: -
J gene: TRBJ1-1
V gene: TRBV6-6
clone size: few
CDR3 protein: CASSYSDRNTEAFF
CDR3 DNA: TGTGCCAGCAGTTACTCGGACAGGAACACTGAAGCTTTCTTT

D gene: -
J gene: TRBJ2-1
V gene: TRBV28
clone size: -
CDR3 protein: CASIGWGANEQFF
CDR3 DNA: TGTGCCAGCATAGGATGGGGGGCCAATGAGCAGTTCTTC

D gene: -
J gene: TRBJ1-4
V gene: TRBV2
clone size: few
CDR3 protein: CASSGRQENEKLFF
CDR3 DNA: TGTGCCAGCAGCGGACGACAGGAGAATGAAAAACTGTTTTTT

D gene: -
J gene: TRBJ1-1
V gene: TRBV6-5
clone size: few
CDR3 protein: CASRLAGGLNTEAFF
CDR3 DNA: TGTGCCAGCAGGCTGGCGGGGGGGCTGAACACTGAAGCTTTCTTT

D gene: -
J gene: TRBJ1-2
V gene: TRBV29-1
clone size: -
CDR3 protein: CSVPRSDSNYGYTF
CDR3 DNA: TGCAGCGTTCCCAGGTCCGATTCTAACTATGGCTACACCTTC

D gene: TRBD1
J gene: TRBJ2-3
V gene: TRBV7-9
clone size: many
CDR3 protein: CASSLGDRAKADTQYF
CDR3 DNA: TGTGCCAGCAGCTTAGGGGACAGGGCGAAGGCAGATACGCAGTATTTT

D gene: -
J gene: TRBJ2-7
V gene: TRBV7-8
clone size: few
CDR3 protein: CASSLGHLGGEQYF
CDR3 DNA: TGTGCCAGCAGCTTAGGACATCTGGGGGGCGAGCAGTACTTC

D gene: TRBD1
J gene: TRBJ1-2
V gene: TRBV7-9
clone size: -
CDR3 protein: CASSPPDRERLWGISGYTF
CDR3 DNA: TGTGCCAGCAGTCCTCCGGACAGGGAAAGGCTTTGGGGCATATCTGGCTACACCTTC

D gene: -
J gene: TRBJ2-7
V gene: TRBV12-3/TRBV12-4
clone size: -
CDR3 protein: CASRHPAQIYEQYF
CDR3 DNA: TGTGCCAGTAGGCATCCGGCCCAGATCTACGAGCAGTACTTC

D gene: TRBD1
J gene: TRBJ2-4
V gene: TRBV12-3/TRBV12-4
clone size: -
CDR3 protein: CASSFQRRDRVRGIQYF
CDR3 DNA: TGTGCCAGCAGTTTCCAGCGCCGGGACAGGGTACGAGGCATTCAGTACTTC

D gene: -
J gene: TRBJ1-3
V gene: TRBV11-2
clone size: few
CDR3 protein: CASSLEAAFQNTIYF
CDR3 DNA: TGTGCCAGCAGCTTAGAGGCTGCTTTCCAAAACACCATATATTTT

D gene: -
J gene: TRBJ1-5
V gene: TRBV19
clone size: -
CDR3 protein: CASSPKSGAGRRNQPQHF
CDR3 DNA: TGTGCCAGTAGTCCGAAGTCGGGGGCAGGGAGACGCAATCAGCCCCAGCATTTT

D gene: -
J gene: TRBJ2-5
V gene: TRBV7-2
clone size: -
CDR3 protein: CASSLEVRGSIQETQYF
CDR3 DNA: TGTGCCAGCAGCTTAGAGGTGCGGGGCAGTATCCAAGAGACCCAGTACTTC

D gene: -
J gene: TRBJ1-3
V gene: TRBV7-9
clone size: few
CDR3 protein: CASSLEQTGPGNTIYF
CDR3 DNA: TGTGCCAGCAGCTTAGAACAGACCGGACCTGGAAACACCATATATTTT

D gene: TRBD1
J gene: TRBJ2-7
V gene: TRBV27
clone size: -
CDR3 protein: CASGQGANYEQYF
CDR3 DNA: TGTGCCAGCGGACAGGGGGCTAACTACGAGCAGTACTTC

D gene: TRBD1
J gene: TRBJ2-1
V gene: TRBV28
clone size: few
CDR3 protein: CASSLDRVFYNEQFF
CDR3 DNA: TGTGCCAGCAGTCTCGACAGGGTTTTCTACAATGAGCAGTTCTTC

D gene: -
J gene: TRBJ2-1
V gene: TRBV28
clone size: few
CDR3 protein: CASRETANYNEQFF
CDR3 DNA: TGTGCCAGCAGGGAGACAGCCAACTACAATGAGCAGTTCTTC

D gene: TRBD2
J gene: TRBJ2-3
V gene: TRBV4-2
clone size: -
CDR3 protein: CASSQASLAGGPGGDTQYF
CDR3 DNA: TGTGCCAGCAGCCAAGCTTCTCTAGCGGGAGGCCCTGGCGGAGATACGCAGTATTTT

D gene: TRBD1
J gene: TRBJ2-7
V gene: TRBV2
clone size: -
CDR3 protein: CASRPGTGFLYEQYF
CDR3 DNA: TGTGCCAGCAGACCCGGGACAGGTTTTCTCTACGAGCAGTACTTC

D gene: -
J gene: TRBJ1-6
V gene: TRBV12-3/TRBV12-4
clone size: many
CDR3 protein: CASTTQWEGDSPLHF
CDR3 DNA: TGTGCCAGCACCACACAATGGGAAGGGGATTCACCCCTCCACTTT

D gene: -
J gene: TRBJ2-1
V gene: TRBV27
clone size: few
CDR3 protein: CASSLPGFNEQFF
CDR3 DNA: TGTGCCAGCAGTTTACCAGGGTTCAATGAGCAGTTCTTC

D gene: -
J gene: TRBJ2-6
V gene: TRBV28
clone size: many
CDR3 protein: CASSWSWHSGANVLTF
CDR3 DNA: TGTGCCAGCAGTTGGAGTTGGCACTCTGGGGCCAACGTCCTGACTTTC

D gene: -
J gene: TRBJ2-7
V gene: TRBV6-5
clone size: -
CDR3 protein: CASSYAGLDSYEQYF
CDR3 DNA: TGTGCCAGCAGTTACGCGGGGCTAGACTCCTACGAGCAGTACTTC

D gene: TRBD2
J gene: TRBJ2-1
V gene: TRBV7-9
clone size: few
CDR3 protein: CASNQLAGARNEQFF
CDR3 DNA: TGTGCCAGTAATCAGCTAGCGGGGGCCCGAAATGAGCAGTTCTTC

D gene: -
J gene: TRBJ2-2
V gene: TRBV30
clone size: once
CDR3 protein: CAWSPVTGELFF
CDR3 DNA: TGTGCCTGGAGCCCGGTTACCGGGGAGCTGTTTTTT

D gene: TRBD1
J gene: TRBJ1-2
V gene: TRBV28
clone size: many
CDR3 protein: CASSLFSGTGAGYTF
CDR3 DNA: TGTGCCAGCAGTTTATTCTCCGGGACAGGGGCCGGCTACACCTTC

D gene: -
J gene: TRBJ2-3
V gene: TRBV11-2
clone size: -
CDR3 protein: CASSLVIADTQYF
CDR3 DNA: TGTGCCAGCAGCTTAGTGATTGCAGATACGCAGTATTTT

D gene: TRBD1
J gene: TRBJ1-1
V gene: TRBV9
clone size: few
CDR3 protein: CASSVGTVGAEAFF
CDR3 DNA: TGTGCCAGCAGCGTCGGGACAGTCGGGGCTGAAGCTTTCTTT

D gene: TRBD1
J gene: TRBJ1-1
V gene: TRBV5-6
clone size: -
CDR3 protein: CASSATRTGFLTEALF
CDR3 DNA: TGTGCCAGCAGCGCGACGAGGACAGGGTTTTTAACTGAAGCTTTATTT

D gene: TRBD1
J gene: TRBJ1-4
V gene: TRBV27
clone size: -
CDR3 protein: CASSLHSPGQGGEKLFF
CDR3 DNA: TGTGCCAGCAGTTTACATTCCCCCGGACAGGGGGGTGAAAAACTGTTTTTT

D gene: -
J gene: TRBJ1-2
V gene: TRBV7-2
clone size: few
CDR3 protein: CASSRGGANYGYTF
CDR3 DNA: TGTGCCAGCAGCAGAGGCGGAGCTAACTATGGCTACACCTTC

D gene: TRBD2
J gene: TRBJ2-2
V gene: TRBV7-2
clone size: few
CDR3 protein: CASSLRTSGGPGELFF
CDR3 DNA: TGTGCCAGCAGCCTTCGGACTAGCGGGGGGCCCGGGGAGCTGTTTTTT

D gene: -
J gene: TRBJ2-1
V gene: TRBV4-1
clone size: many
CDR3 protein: CASSQEPNEQFF
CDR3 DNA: TGCGCCAGCAGCCAAGAGCCCAATGAGCAGTTCTTC

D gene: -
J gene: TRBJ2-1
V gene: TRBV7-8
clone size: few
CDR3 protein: CASSLGRPSFNEQFF
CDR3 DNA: TGTGCCAGCAGCTTGGGCAGGCCCTCCTTCAATGAGCAGTTCTTC

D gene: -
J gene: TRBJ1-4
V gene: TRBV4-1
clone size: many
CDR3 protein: CASSQGGESSNEKLFF
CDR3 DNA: TGCGCCAGCAGCCAGGGCGGGGAGTCGTCTAATGAAAAACTGTTTTTT

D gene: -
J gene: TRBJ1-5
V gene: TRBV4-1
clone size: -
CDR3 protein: CSSSQGMNQPQHF
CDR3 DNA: TGCTCCAGCAGCCAAGGGATGAATCAGCCCCAGCATTTT

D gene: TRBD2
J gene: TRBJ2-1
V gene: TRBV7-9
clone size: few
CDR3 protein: CASSGFSGGRAVEQFF
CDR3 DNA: TGTGCCAGCAGTGGGTTCTCGGGCGGGAGGGCCGTTGAGCAGTTCTTC

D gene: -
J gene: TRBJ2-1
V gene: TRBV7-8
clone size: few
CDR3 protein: CASSLGNWGGGHNEQFF
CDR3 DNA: TGTGCCAGCAGCTTAGGCAACTGGGGTGGGGGGCACAATGAGCAGTTCTTC

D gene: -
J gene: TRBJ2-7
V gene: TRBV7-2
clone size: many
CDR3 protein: CASSPGAGAFYEQYF
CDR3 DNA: TGTGCCAGCAGCCCAGGGGCGGGAGCGTTTTACGAGCAGTACTTC

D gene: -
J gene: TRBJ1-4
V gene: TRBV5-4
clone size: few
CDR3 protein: CASSYSPGTGDEKLFF
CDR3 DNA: TGTGCCAGCAGCTACTCCCCCGGGACTGGCGATGAAAAACTGTTTTTT